The text below deals with one TCR beta chain. Its antigen is still unknown. Nothing much larger sits one base from this clone, and base qualities are not available. Stable Graves' hyperthyroidism was defined as no progression to ophthalmopathy during 18 months of follow-up. The hyperthyroidism patients were between 18 and 65 years old and newly diagnosed, with a disease duration of less than 2 months. Exclusion was applied to patients with uncontrolled infections, other autoimmune diseases, pregnancy or lactation. Clinical symptoms, serum thyroxine and TRAb, thyroid ultrasound, and orbital computed tomography formed the basis for the diagnoses. PBMCs were separated from 10 ml of fresh peripheral blood using Ficoll-Paque density gradient centrifugation. Trizol reagent was used to extract total RNA, and RNA quality was then checked on an Agilent 2100 Bioanalyzer. The data stem from a study of T cells in Graves' hyperthyroidism and ophthalmopathy (dated by TCRdb to about 2019). About the study as a whole: Peripheral blood was sampled at the time of initial diagnosis, prior to any treatment. In more than 5 Graves' hyperthyroidism patients, the study also compared T-cell repertoires from thyroid tissue with T-cell repertoires from blood. TCR V-J signatures able to tell the groups apart were searched for in a discovery cohort of approximately 95 patients, of whom 43 had Graves' ophthalmopathy and about 60 had stable Graves' hyperthyroidism. After blood sampling, hyperthyroidism patients were treated with methimazole at a starting dose of 30 mg daily, and ophthalmopathy patients were treated with high-dose intravenous methylprednisolone. According to the paper, TCR Vbeta CDR3 sequencing was carried out on 120 to 150 peripheral blood samples, which came from 40 to 45 ophthalmopathy, approximately 72 hyperthyroidism and roughly 17 progressor patients. Prospective prediction of ophthalmopathy was tested in an independent validation cohort of under 20 hyperthyroidism patients and 17 patients who later progressed to ophthalmopathy. The approximately 90 discovery patients were randomly split 7:3 into training and test sets. The research as a whole found: Sample size was not statistically predetermined, and blinding of investigators to group allocation was not performed. Blood samples also contained most of the expanded thyroid clonotypes (frequency above 0.001), which suggests that blood repertoires may reflect thyroid immune responses. In validation, progression to ophthalmopathy was predicted by the model with nearly 71% sensitivity and roughly 76% specificity, a median of about 6 months before onset. In cross-validation, a model built on a 13 V-J signature told ophthalmopathy apart from stable hyperthyroidism with 85% to 90% sensitivity and around 83% specificity, and in testing the same model reached 80%/75%.

The CDR1 and CDR2 encoded by the germline V gene are MNHEY and SVGAGI. Germline trimming amounts to 2 bases on V and 4 bases on J, with 6 as the count of junction bases outside the gene matches. Taken from cysteine to phenylalanine, the CDR3 has 16 residues. The entry retains the CDR3 DNA only, 48 bases that are in frame from base 1. TCR beta CDR3 regions were amplified from RNA transcripts. For the first round of RT-PCR on the TCR CDR3, the HTBI primer set was used together with the Qiagen OneStep RT-PCR kit. A second multiplex PCR round built the libraries, followed by size selection and purification. Libraries were sequenced paired-end with 100 bp reads on an Illumina HiSeq2000. In the authors' own workflow: SOAPnuke was used to process the raw data, removing reads that contained adapters or uncalled bases, had a mean Phred below 15, or lacked an exact match to the constant primer or identifier. High-quality paired reads were merged using COPE v1.2.5, and each unique nucleotide sequence was defined as a clonotype. Clonotypes were aligned to IMGT TRBV, TRBD and TRBJ reference segments using MiTCR v1.1. The analysis included only V-J combinations with a frequency above 0.0001, which together covered 99% to 99.2% of the repertoires. The TCS score was defined as the ratio of F50 (clonal expansion) to E x V (chaos), calculated using BLOSUM62-based TCRdist between CDR3 peptides within each V-J. Welch's t-statistics and random forest reduced just over 500 V-J features to around 14, which were used in a naive Bayes classifier (R e1071). Through fastp at Q25 and MiXCR, TCRdb rebuilt clones from the public reads, retaining in-frame beta chains. Each entry merges the rows of one CDR3 protein and shows their most common DNA and genes. The V and J calls and clone size are TCRdb's, not the authors'. This sample lists roughly 740,000 distinct CDR3 sequences; about a sixth were detected once. The top ten clonotypes cover approximately 8% of the sample.

Sequenced material: blood. The V and J segments used are TRBV6-5 and TRBJ2-5; a stretch of 11 junction bases matches TRBD1. The sequence was obtained from a young man with Graves' hyperthyroidism. This receptor carries the CDR3 CASSYGQGAVGETQYF. The DNA sequence follows: TGTGCCAGCAGTTACGGACAGGGGGCCGTGGGAGAGACCCAGTACTTC.